The entry that follows covers one TCR beta chain sequence. Its matching antigen is unknown. Germline V gene lookup returns CDR1 MNHNY and CDR2 SVGAGI (reference sequence). The CDR3 has 13 amino acids. V shed 5 bases and J shed 0 bases, with 7 bases lying between them. The data are from a study of OX40 agonist ivuxolimab in advanced cancers. Study-wide background: More than 35% of patients had received prior checkpoint inhibitor therapy. Of the patients, three showed partial responses, one with hepatocellular carcinoma and two with cutaneous melanoma. General observations from the study: The study observed clonal expansion of CD4+ and CD8+ blood T cells by week 6 at 0.1 to 3.0 mg/kg. There were also nonresponders showing low normalized T-cell clonal expansion.

Assay: immunoSEQ multiplex PCR; the TCRdb copy retains only in-frame clones and omits some. The table includes more than 25,000 clones, 70% to 80% detected once. The sequence was obtained from an adult with an advanced solid tumor such as melanoma, head and neck, liver or kidney cancer. This chain uses TRBV6-6 with TRBJ1-1; D may be TRBD1 (6 bases). The starting material was CD4+ or CD8+ T cells sorted from blood, obtained in a trial of the OX40 agonist ivuxolimab. The CDR3 spells CASSQGMNTEAFF. The CDR3 DNA sequence: TGTGCCAGCAGTCAGGGGATGAACACTGAAGCTTTCTTT.